Listed below are T cell receptor beta chains from one sample, sequenced in a study of T cells in Graves' hyperthyroidism and ophthalmopathy. A single record per CDR3 protein comes from TCRdb applying MiXCR to the multiplex PCR reads. The data show over 650,000 distinct CDR3 sequences, about 17% seen once. Sequencing input: blood. The receptor set was obtained from a man younger than 35 with Graves' hyperthyroidism. Each CDR3 is given with its conserved first and last residue. The D gene is left open where the match is weak. Only part of the rows carry a size: once, few, many, or a class if the clone is expanded.

D gene	V gene	J gene	clone size	CDR3 DNA	CDR3 protein
NA	TRBV5-4	TRBJ2-1	many	TGTGCCAGCAGCATTAAAAGGGGCAGGAATGAGCAGTTCTTC	CASSIKRGRNEQFF
NA	TRBV6-1	TRBJ2-2	few	TGTGCCAGCAGTGCAGGGAACACCGGGGAGCTGTTTTTT	CASSAGNTGELFF
NA	TRBV12-3/TRBV12-4	TRBJ1-1	many	TGTGCCAGCAGTTTAATACTGGGGACTGAAGCTTTCTTT	CASSLILGTEAFF
NA	TRBV7-9	TRBJ2-7	many	TGTGCCAGCAGCTTACCTCGGACGTCAGGCGAGCAGTACTTC	CASSLPRTSGEQYF
TRBD1	TRBV27	TRBJ1-3	many	TGTGCCAGCAGTCCTGACAGGGGGACAAGAAACACCATATATTTT	CASSPDRGTRNTIYF
TRBD1	TRBV20-1	TRBJ1-2	NA	TGCAGTGCCCCACGCCGGACAGGGGGCGCTGGCTACACCTTC	CSAPRRTGGAGYTF
NA	TRBV12-3/TRBV12-4	TRBJ1-2	many	TGTGCCAGCCGTCCGACCGACGCTAACTATGGCTACACCTTC	CASRPTDANYGYTF
NA	TRBV10-1	TRBJ1-1	NA	TGCGCCAGCAGTGAGCAGGGGAGGAAAGACACTGAAGCTTTCTTT	CASSEQGRKDTEAFF
NA	TRBV20-1	TRBJ2-7	few	TGCAGTGCTAGAGATCCCAGGGATTACGAGCAGTACTTC	CSARDPRDYEQYF
TRBD1	TRBV4-1	TRBJ2-1	few	TGCGCCAGCAGCCAAGGACAGGGTAGGAATGAGCAGTTCTTC	CASSQGQGRNEQFF
NA	TRBV6-5	TRBJ1-3	NA	TGTGCCAGCAGTTACATGGCGGCTGGAAACACCATATATTTT	CASSYMAAGNTIYF
TRBD1	TRBV12-3/TRBV12-4	TRBJ2-1	many	TGTGCCAGCAGTTTAAAGGGGGCGAAGGAGTACAATGAGCAGTTCTTC	CASSLKGAKEYNEQFF
NA	TRBV29-1	TRBJ2-7	few	TGCAGCGTTGTGTTAGGGACGTCCTACGAGCAGTACTTC	CSVVLGTSYEQYF
NA	TRBV9	TRBJ2-7	few	TGTGCCAGCAGCGTAGCTATAGGGGGGTACGAGCAGTACTTC	CASSVAIGGYEQYF
NA	TRBV2	TRBJ2-5	many	TGTGCCAGCAGTACCGGGACACCGCCTGAGACCCAGTACTTC	CASSTGTPPETQYF
NA	TRBV11-2	TRBJ2-7	many	TGTGCCAGCAGCCCCGGACAGTTCTCCTACGAGCAGTACTTC	CASSPGQFSYEQYF
TRBD2	TRBV28	TRBJ2-3	many	TGTGCCAGCAGTTTTATGCTCCAGGCAGAGCGGGACGGCACAGATACGCAGTATTTT	CASSFMLQAERDGTDTQYF
NA	TRBV20-1	TRBJ1-1	NA	TGCAGTGCTACTGGCGGGATTTACACTGAAGCTTTCTTT	CSATGGIYTEAFF
TRBD1	TRBV5-8	TRBJ1-5	few	TGTGCCAGCAGTTGGGACAGGTCCGGGCCCCAGCATTTT	CASSWDRSGPQHF
NA	TRBV2	TRBJ2-1	many	TGTGCCAGCAGTACAGACAGGTCGGGGCTTGGCGGAGACTCCTACAATGAGCAGTTCTTC	CASSTDRSGLGGDSYNEQFF
TRBD1	TRBV7-9	TRBJ2-4	NA	TGTGCCAGCAGCCCACAGGGGACAGTCAAAAACATTCAGTACTTC	CASSPQGTVKNIQYF
NA	TRBV3-1	TRBJ2-5	few	TGTGCCAGCAGGCCAAGGGCCAACGGTAACGGAGGAGAGACCCAGTACTTC	CASRPRANGNGGETQYF
NA	TRBV7-7	TRBJ2-7	few	TGTGCCAGCAGCTCTTACAGGGAGGGCGAGCAGTACTTC	CASSSYREGEQYF
TRBD1	TRBV28	TRBJ1-5	few	TGTGCCACATCTTCGTCCACCGGGACAGGGGGCGATAGGGTGGGTCAGCCCCAGCATTTT	CATSSSTGTGGDRVGQPQHF
TRBD2	TRBV12-3/TRBV12-4	TRBJ2-3	few	TGTGCCAGCAGTCGATATAGCGGGAGGGCAGATACGCAGTATTTT	CASSRYSGRADTQYF
NA	TRBV4-3	TRBJ2-5	few	TGCGCCAGCAGCCAAGAAAAGGGGGTCCAAGAGACCCAGTACTTC	CASSQEKGVQETQYF
NA	TRBV10-3	TRBJ2-7	many	TGTGCCATCAGTGAGTCGGGGGGACAGCTCTCCTACGAGCAGTACTTC	CAISESGGQLSYEQYF
NA	TRBV4-1	TRBJ1-2	NA	TGCGCCAGCAGCCAAGATAGGGCAGGGGCCCAAGGGGAATATGGCTACACCTTC	CASSQDRAGAQGEYGYTF
NA	TRBV2	TRBJ1-5	few	TGTGCCAGCAGTCCGCCAGGGAATCGGGGCAATCAGCCCCAGCATTTT	CASSPPGNRGNQPQHF
TRBD1	TRBV6-1	TRBJ1-6	few	TGTGCCAGCAGGCCCGGGACAGGGACTTCACCCCTCCACTTT	CASRPGTGTSPLHF
NA	TRBV5-1	TRBJ1-1	few	TGCGCCAGCAGCTTGGGTTTTAGCACTGAAGCTTTCTTT	CASSLGFSTEAFF
TRBD2	TRBV6-2/TRBV6-3	TRBJ2-5	many	TGTGCCAGCACTCTCGCGACTAGCGGGCCGCAAGAGACCCAGTACTTC	CASTLATSGPQETQYF
TRBD2	TRBV4-2	TRBJ2-1	NA	TGTGCCAGCAGCCCCGCCGGGACTAGCGGGAGTAACGAGCAGTTCTTC	CASSPAGTSGSNEQFF
TRBD1	TRBV19	TRBJ1-1	few	TGTGCCAGTATGAGACAGGGGGCAGCCACTGAAGCTTTCTTT	CASMRQGAATEAFF
TRBD1	TRBV29-1	TRBJ2-1	few	TGCAGCGCTGACAGGGGCGCGTACAATGAGCAGTTCTTC	CSADRGAYNEQFF
TRBD1	TRBV6-1	TRBJ2-4	few	TGTGCCAGCAGTGAAAAGGGGACAGGAGCCAAAAACATTCAGTACTTC	CASSEKGTGAKNIQYF
TRBD1	TRBV12-3/TRBV12-4	TRBJ2-4	few	TGTGCCAGCAGTCCGGGACAGGGGGCGCCGGGGGTGGCCAAAAACATTCAGTACTTC	CASSPGQGAPGVAKNIQYF
NA	TRBV19	TRBJ2-7	NA	TGTGCCAGTAGTATTTGGGACGATGGGCGCGAGCAGTACTTC	CASSIWDDGREQYF
NA	TRBV28	TRBJ2-3	few	TGTGCCAGCAGTTCGTTGCAGGGAGATACGCAGTATTTT	CASSSLQGDTQYF
NA	TRBV20-1	TRBJ2-7	NA	TGCAGTGCTAGAGCGGGGGACGGCTACGAGCAGTACTTC	CSARAGDGYEQYF
NA	TRBV27	TRBJ2-7	few	TGTGCCAGCGCGGACAGCGCCTACGAGCAGTACTTC	CASADSAYEQYF
NA	TRBV7-2	TRBJ2-7	many	TGTGCCAGCAGCTTAGTGGGAGCAGGGATGTCCCACGAGCAGTACTTC	CASSLVGAGMSHEQYF
NA	TRBV4-1	TRBJ2-1	few	TGCGCCAGCAGCCAAGAAGCCGCTGCTAGTTCCGTTAATGAGCAGTTCTTC	CASSQEAAASSVNEQFF
NA	TRBV6-1	TRBJ2-6	NA	TGTGCCAGCAGATATTCAGGGGACCCCTCTGGGGCCAACGTCCTGACTTTC	CASRYSGDPSGANVLTF
TRBD1	TRBV11-1	TRBJ2-7	many	TGTGCCAGCAGCGAGGGACAGGGGGGCCACGAGCAGTACTTC	CASSEGQGGHEQYF
TRBD1	TRBV28	TRBJ1-2	few	TGTGCCAGCAGCGCTACCGGGACAGGGGGTCTTGGCTACACCTTC	CASSATGTGGLGYTF